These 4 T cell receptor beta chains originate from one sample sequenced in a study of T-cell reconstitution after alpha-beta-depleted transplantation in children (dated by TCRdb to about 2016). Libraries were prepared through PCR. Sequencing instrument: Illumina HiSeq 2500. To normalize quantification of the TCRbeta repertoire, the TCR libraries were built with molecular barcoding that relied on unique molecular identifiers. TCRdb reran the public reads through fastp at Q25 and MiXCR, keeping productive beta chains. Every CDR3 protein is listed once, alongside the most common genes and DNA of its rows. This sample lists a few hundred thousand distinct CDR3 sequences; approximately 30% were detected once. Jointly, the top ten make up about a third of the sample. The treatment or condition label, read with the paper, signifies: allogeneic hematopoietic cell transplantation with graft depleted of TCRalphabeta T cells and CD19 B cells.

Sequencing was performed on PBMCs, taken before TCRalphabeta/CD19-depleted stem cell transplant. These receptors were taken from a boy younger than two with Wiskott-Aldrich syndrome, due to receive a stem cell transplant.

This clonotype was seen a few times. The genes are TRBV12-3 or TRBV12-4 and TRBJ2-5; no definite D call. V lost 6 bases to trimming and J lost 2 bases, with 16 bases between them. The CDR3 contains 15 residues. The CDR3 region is CASSRGTTTQETQYF. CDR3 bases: TGTGCCAGCAGCCGAGGTACTACGACACAAGAGACCCAGTACTTC.

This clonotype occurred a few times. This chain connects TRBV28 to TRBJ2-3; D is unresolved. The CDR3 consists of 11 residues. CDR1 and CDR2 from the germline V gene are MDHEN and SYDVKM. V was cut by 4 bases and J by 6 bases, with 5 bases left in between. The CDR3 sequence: CASSSYDTQYF. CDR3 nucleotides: TGTGCCAGCAGTTCTTACGATACGCAGTATTTT.

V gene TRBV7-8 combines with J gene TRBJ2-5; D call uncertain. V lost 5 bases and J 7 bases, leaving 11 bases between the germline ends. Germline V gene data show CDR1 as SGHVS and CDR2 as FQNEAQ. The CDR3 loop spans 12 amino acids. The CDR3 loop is CASSPVFGTQYF. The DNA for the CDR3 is TGTGCCAGCAGCCCGGTCTTTGGGACCCAGTACTTC.

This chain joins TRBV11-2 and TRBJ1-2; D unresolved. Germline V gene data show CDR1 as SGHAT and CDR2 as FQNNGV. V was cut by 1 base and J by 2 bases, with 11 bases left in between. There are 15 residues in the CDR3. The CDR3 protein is CASSLAFRSNYGYTF. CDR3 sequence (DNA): TGTGCCAGCAGCTTAGCGTTTCGGAGCAACTATGGCTACACCTTC.